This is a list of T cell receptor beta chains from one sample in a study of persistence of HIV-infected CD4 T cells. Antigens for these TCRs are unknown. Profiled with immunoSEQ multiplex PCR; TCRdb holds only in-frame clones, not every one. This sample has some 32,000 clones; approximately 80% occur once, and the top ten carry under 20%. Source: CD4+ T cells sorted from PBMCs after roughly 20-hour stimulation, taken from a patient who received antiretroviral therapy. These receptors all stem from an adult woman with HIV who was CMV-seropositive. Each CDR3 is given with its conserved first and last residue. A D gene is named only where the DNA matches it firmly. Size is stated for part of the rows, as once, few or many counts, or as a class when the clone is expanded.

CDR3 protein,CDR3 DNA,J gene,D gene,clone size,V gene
CASSSGLHSSYEQYF,TGTGCCAGCAGCTCGGGACTCCATAGCTCCTACGAGCAGTACTTC,TRBJ2-7,.,.,TRBV7-9
CASSFEGQGGNEQFF,TGCGCCAGCAGCTTTGAGGGACAGGGGGGCAATGAGCAGTTCTTC,TRBJ2-1,TRBD1,.,TRBV5-1
CASSLGAGKYNEQFF,TGCGCCAGCAGCTTGGGGGCAGGAAAATACAATGAGCAGTTCTTC,TRBJ2-1,.,.,TRBV5-1
CASSSWTGPYTEAFF,TGTGCCAGCAGCTCGTGGACAGGGCCATACACTGAAGCTTTCTTT,TRBJ1-1,TRBD1,once,TRBV13
CASGFSGPDEQYF,TGTGCCAGCGGCTTTTCGGGGCCTGACGAGCAGTACTTC,TRBJ2-7,.,.,TRBV7-2
CASSLQFDRGRDQPQHF,TGTGCCAGCAGCTTACAGTTTGACAGGGGGCGGGATCAGCCCCAGCATTTT,TRBJ1-5,TRBD1,.,TRBV7-2
CASSIDFRSHQPQHF,TGTGCCAGTAGTATAGATTTCAGGTCCCATCAGCCCCAGCATTTT,TRBJ1-5,.,few,TRBV19
CASSPYSGSSYNEQFF,TGTGCCAGCAGCCCTTACAGCGGGAGCTCCTACAATGAGCAGTTCTTC,TRBJ2-1,TRBD2,.,TRBV3-1/TRBV3-2
CSGEAKNIQYF,TGCAGCGGGGAGGCCAAAAACATTCAGTACTTC,TRBJ2-4,.,.,TRBV20-1
CASSLEAIRTPYGYTF,TGTGCCAGCAGCTTAGAGGCCATTAGGACCCCGTATGGCTACACCTTC,TRBJ1-2,.,.,TRBV7-9
CASSPGADTQYF,TGTGCCAGCAGCCCAGGGGCAGATACGCAGTATTTT,TRBJ2-3,.,.,TRBV9
CASSWGQGAANEKLFF,TGTGCCAGCAGCTGGGGACAGGGGGCTGCTAATGAAAAACTGTTTTTT,TRBJ1-4,TRBD1,.,TRBV11-3
CASSWGDYGYTF,TGCGCCAGCAGCTGGGGGGATTATGGCTACACCTTC,TRBJ1-2,.,.,TRBV5-1
CASSMWTASNYGYTF,TGTGCCAGCAGCATGTGGACAGCTTCTAACTATGGCTACACCTTC,TRBJ1-2,.,.,TRBV5-6
CASSIGRAAATEAFF,TGTGCCAGTAGTATTGGGAGGGCGGCGGCCACTGAAGCTTTCTTT,TRBJ1-1,.,.,TRBV19
CAWNEDANQPQHF,TGTGCCTGGAATGAGGACGCTAATCAGCCCCAGCATTTT,TRBJ1-5,.,few,TRBV30
CASSVSPTGASYEQYF,TGCGCCAGCAGCGTCTCTCCTACAGGGGCCTCCTACGAGCAGTACTTC,TRBJ2-7,TRBD1,.,TRBV5-1
CSASWGGEGANNNEQFF,TGCAGTGCTAGTTGGGGGGGGGAGGGCGCGAACAACAATGAGCAGTTCTTC,TRBJ2-1,TRBD2,.,TRBV20-1
CASSQGQETVPYEQYF,TGCGCCAGCAGCCAAGGACAGGAGACTGTACCCTACGAGCAGTACTTC,TRBJ2-7,.,.,TRBV4-1
CASSLSWNPDNEQFF,TGTGCCAGCAGCTTGTCGTGGAACCCAGACAATGAGCAGTTCTTC,TRBJ2-1,.,.,TRBV7-8
CASSSTGANSPLHF,TGTGCCAGCAGCTCGACAGGGGCAAATTCACCCCTCCACTTT,TRBJ1-6,TRBD1,few,TRBV3-1/TRBV3-2
CASSIGYSVPGTEAFF,TGTGCCAGTAGTATAGGTTACTCAGTTCCGGGCACTGAAGCTTTCTTT,TRBJ1-1,.,.,TRBV19
CSARGTEAFF,TGCAGTGCTAGAGGAACTGAAGCTTTCTTT,TRBJ1-1,.,.,TRBV20-1
CASSFGRGPSMNTEAFF,TGCGCCAGCAGCTTCGGTCGGGGACCGTCTATGAACACTGAAGCTTTCTTT,TRBJ1-1,.,.,TRBV5-1
CASSPPNFQNTEAFF,TGTGCCAGCTCACCACCGAATTTCCAGAACACTGAAGCTTTCTTT,TRBJ1-1,.,few,TRBV18
CASSLTGDQPQHF,TGTGCCAGCAGCTTAACAGGCGATCAGCCCCAGCATTTT,TRBJ1-5,.,.,TRBV7-2
CASSLGLAGSETQYF,TGCGCCAGCAGCTTAGGACTAGCGGGATCAGAGACCCAGTACTTC,TRBJ2-5,TRBD2,few,TRBV4-1
CASSQRAHEAFF,TGTGCCAGCAGCCAACGGGCCCATGAAGCTTTCTTT,TRBJ1-1,.,.,TRBV12-3/TRBV12-4
CASLHPDRPNEQFF,TGTGCCAGCCTCCACCCGGACAGGCCTAATGAGCAGTTCTTC,TRBJ2-1,TRBD1,.,TRBV6-5
CASSPGTVNYGYTF,TGCGCCAGCAGCCCCGGGACAGTGAACTATGGCTACACCTTC,TRBJ1-2,TRBD1,.,TRBV5-1
CASSSTGGTRAEAFF,TGTGCCAGCAGTTCGACAGGGGGGACGAGGGCTGAAGCTTTCTTT,TRBJ1-1,TRBD1,.,TRBV27
CASSQGTDNSPLHF,TGTGCCAGCAGCCAAGGGACAGATAATTCACCCCTCCACTTT,TRBJ1-6,.,.,TRBV3-1/TRBV3-2
CSGGGGSTDTQYF,TGCAGCGGGGGGGGCGGCAGCACAGATACGCAGTATTTT,TRBJ2-3,.,.,TRBV29-1
CASSPTRATGNTIYF,TGTGCCAGCTCACCTACCCGGGCAACTGGAAACACCATATATTTT,TRBJ1-3,.,.,TRBV18
CSVAPTGGRYEQYF,TGCAGCGTAGCGCCCACGGGGGGCAGGTACGAGCAGTACTTC,TRBJ2-7,.,.,TRBV29-1
CAISESMQETQYF,TGTGCCATCAGTGAGTCGATGCAAGAGACCCAGTACTTC,TRBJ2-5,.,.,TRBV10-3
CASSLGLGGVVETQYF,TGTGCCAGCAGCTTAGGACTCGGCGGGGTTGTAGAGACCCAGTACTTC,TRBJ2-5,.,.,TRBV7-9
CASSITGPSNTGELFF,TGTGCCAGCAGCATAACGGGACCCTCGAACACCGGGGAGCTGTTTTTT,TRBJ2-2,.,.,TRBV7-2
CASSLRGQGGNQPQHF,TGTGCCAGCAGCCTTCGGGGACAGGGTGGCAATCAGCCCCAGCATTTT,TRBJ1-5,TRBD1,once,TRBV3-1/TRBV3-2
CASSLLREEITDTQYF,TGTGCCAGCAGCTTACTGAGGGAGGAAATAACAGATACGCAGTATTTT,TRBJ2-3,.,.,TRBV7-6
CATSRDMVQGSEKLFF,TGTGCCACCAGCAGAGATATGGTACAGGGGAGTGAAAAACTGTTTTTT,TRBJ1-4,TRBD1,.,TRBV15
CASSPSTGGREPQHF,TGTGCCAGCTCACCAAGTACAGGGGGCAGAGAGCCCCAGCATTTT,TRBJ1-5,TRBD1,once,TRBV18
CASKKTGGTGELFF,TGTGCCAGCAAGAAGACAGGGGGAACCGGGGAGCTGTTTTTT,TRBJ2-2,TRBD1,once,TRBV2
CASSPGGQGAGGYTF,TGTGCCAGCAGCCCCGGGGGCCAGGGGGCAGGTGGCTACACCTTC,TRBJ1-2,TRBD1,once,TRBV7-3
CAISASGAGGYTF,TGTGCCATCAGCGCCTCAGGGGCGGGGGGCTACACCTTC,TRBJ1-2,.,.,TRBV10-3
CASSPDLAKNIQYF,TGTGCCAGCAGTCCCGATTTAGCCAAAAACATTCAGTACTTC,TRBJ2-4,.,.,TRBV6-5
CASSLAPGLEAFF,TGCGCCAGCAGCTTGGCCCCGGGCCTCGAAGCTTTCTTT,TRBJ1-1,.,.,TRBV5-1
CASSLRSRLAGTDTQYF,TGTGCCAGCAGCTTAAGGTCAAGACTAGCAGGCACAGATACGCAGTATTTT,TRBJ2-3,TRBD2,.,TRBV7-2
CASSFTGKGYTF,TGTGCCAGCAGCTTTACAGGGAAAGGCTACACCTTC,TRBJ1-2,.,.,TRBV7-9
CASSLEGRTEAFF,TGTGCCAGCAGTTTAGAGGGGAGGACTGAAGCTTTCTTT,TRBJ1-1,.,.,TRBV12-3/TRBV12-4
CASSESSYSNYGYTF,TGTGCCAGCAGTGAATCCTCGTACTCTAACTATGGCTACACCTTC,TRBJ1-2,.,.,TRBV6-1
CASSQGHWRETQYF,TGTGCCAGCAGCCAGGGACATTGGCGAGAGACCCAGTACTTC,TRBJ2-5,.,.,TRBV7-8
CASSPRTSGRTYEQYF,TGTGCCAGCAGCCCGAGGACTAGCGGGAGGACCTACGAGCAGTACTTC,TRBJ2-7,TRBD2,.,TRBV3-1/TRBV3-2
CASSRRGAGNTEAFF,TGTGCCAGCAGCCGCCGGGGGGCGGGGAACACTGAAGCTTTCTTT,TRBJ1-1,.,.,TRBV13
CASSPLQGLGEQYF,TGTGCCAGCTCACCTCTACAGGGCCTGGGGGAGCAGTACTTC,TRBJ2-7,.,.,TRBV18